Listed here is a single T cell receptor beta chain. These data originate in a study of blood T cell repertoires in COVID-19. About the research overall: COVID-19 samples from acute and convalescent phases originated in the United States, Italy and Spain. T cells, B-cell-depleted T cells, or PBMCs supplied cDNA or gDNA.

Per the original methods: Amplified reference gene primers provided the basis for estimating nucleated cell counts. Clones were sequenced by immunoSEQ multiplex PCR, and TCRdb holds only the in-frame ones, with some missing. That table furnishes V, J and clone size, whereas the DNA furnished D and trimming. This sample has 180,000 or so clones, with roughly 85% found just once. The V gene's germline CDR1 is MNHEY and CDR2 SVGAGI. Trimming removed 6 bases at V and 8 bases at J, with 13 bases between. The CDR3 length is 12 residues. The sequencing input was peripheral blood. The V call is TRBV6-5, the J call TRBJ1-2; D unclear. The sequence came from a woman aged 55-69 years with acute or convalescent COVID-19. CDR3 DNA: TGTGCCAGCAGCGTACGAGGCGCAGGCTACACCTTC. Protein: CASSVRGAGYTF.